This T cell receptor beta chain emerged from a study of somatic mutations in cytotoxic T cells in rheumatoid arthritis. Study observations and caveats: Rheumatoid arthritis patients showed slight TRBV07 underrepresentation, unadjusted for multiple comparisons. Per patient, the largest CD8+ clone was found to exceed 20% of CD8+ cells in about an eighth of the roughly 65 cases. Healthy controls did not share the age-linked increase in CD8+ clonality seen in rheumatoid arthritis patients.

Comment on this clone: As yet, its antigen is unknown.

Profiled with immunoSEQ multiplex PCR; TCRdb holds only in-frame clones, not every one. Here the sample spans about 3,000 clones, roughly 90% being singletons. V lost 4 bases and J lost 3, with 12 bases in between. The germline gives CDR1 MGHRA, CDR2 YSYEKL. The CDR3 runs to 14 residues. V gene TRBV4-1 combines with J gene TRBJ1-1; the D is unclear. This clonotype originated in a woman in her sixties with rheumatoid arthritis. The sequenced material came from CD8+ T cells sorted from blood. The DNA of the CDR3 is TGCGCCAGCAGCCCCACGGGAGGTGACACTGAAGCTTTCTTT. Translated: CASSPTGGDTEAFF.